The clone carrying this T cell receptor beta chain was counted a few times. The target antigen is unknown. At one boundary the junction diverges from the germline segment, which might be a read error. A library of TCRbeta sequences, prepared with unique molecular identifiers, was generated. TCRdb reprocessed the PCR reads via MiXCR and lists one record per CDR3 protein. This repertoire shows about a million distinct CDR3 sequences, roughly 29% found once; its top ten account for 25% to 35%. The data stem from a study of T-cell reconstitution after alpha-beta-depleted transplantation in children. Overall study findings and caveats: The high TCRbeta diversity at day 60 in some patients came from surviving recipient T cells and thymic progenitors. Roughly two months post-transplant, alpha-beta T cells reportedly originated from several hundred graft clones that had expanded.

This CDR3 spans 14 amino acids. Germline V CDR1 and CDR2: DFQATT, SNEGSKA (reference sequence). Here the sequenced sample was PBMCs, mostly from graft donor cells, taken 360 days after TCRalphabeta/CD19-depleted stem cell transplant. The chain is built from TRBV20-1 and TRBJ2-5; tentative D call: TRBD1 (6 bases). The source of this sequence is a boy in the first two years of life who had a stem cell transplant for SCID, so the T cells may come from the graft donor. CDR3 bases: TGCAGTGCTAGAGTTAGGACAGTCCAAGAGATCCAGTACTTC. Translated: CSARVRTVQEIQYF.